Shown below are 7 T cell receptor beta chains from a single sample sequenced in a study of shared clonotypes between healthy human individuals. Assay used: immunoSEQ multiplex PCR; TCRdb lists only in-frame clones, some missing. Of about half a million clones in the sample, 65% to 85% were seen once. Material for sequencing was PBMCs. Receptors originate from a woman aged 40 to 50 in good health. Some clones in this sample may be carry-over from other donors' samples.

The genes are TRBV10-3 and TRBJ1-1; D unresolved. Trimming cost V 4 bases and J 9 bases, with 12 bases left between them. CDR3 length equals 12 residues. Germline values: CDR1 ENHRY, CDR2 SYGVKD. CDR3 residues: CAISASPDKAFF. The CDR3 DNA sequence: TGTGCCATCAGTGCCTCGCCAGATAAAGCTTTCTTT.

The chain employs TRBV30 and TRBJ1-2, with D possibly matching TRBD1 (5 bases). The length of the CDR3 is 12 residues. The germline V gene has CDR1 GTSNPN and CDR2 SVGIG (reference sequence). V dropped 5 bases and J dropped 2 bases, with 9 bases sitting between them. The CDR3 bases are TGTGCCTGGGCAGGGAGGAACTATGGCTACACCTTC. It is translated as CAWAGRNYGYTF.

V and J are TRBV5-1 and TRBJ2-5, with unresolved D. V was clipped by 1 base and J by 1 base, with 8 bases between them. The CDR3 has 14 residues. Germline V lookup: CDR1 SGHRS, CDR2 YFSETQ. The chain's CDR3 is CASSLTNLQETQYF. The CDR3 DNA reads as TGCGCCAGCAGCTTGACAAACCTCCAAGAGACCCAGTACTTC. The full variable domain, its missing parts supplied by reference TRBV5-1 and TRBJ2-5, is KAGVTQTPRYLIKTRGQQVTLSCSPISGHRSVSWYQQTPGQGLQFLFEYFSETQRNKGNFPGRFSGRQFSNSRSEMNVSTLELGDSALYLCASSLTNLQETQYFGPGTRLLVL.

V and J are TRBV11-3 and TRBJ2-1; D may be TRBD2 (6 bases). The CDR3 length is 13 residues. Trimming left V 5 bases short and J 7 bases short, with 12 bases between. Germline CDR1 is SGHNT and CDR2 is YENEEA. The CDR3 nucleotides read TGTGCCAGCAGCCCCGGGACTTTTAATGAGCAGTTCTTC. Translated, it gives CASSPGTFNEQFF.

As to this clone: A single base is all that separates this from a far larger clone, so a read error is likely. Other nucleotide sequences from this sample produce the same CDR3. This chain connects TRBV29-1 to TRBJ2-1, with 7 bases lining up with TRBD1. The CDR3 extends over 15 amino acids. V was clipped by 7 bases and J by 2 bases; unmatched bases: 11. Germline CDR1 and CDR2: SQVTM and ANQGSEA. CDR3: CSGRGRGLTYNEQFF. Here the CDR3 DNA reads TGCAGCGGCCGTGGTAGGGGGCTAACCTACAATGAGCAGTTCTTC.

Turning to this clone: A far larger clone is one base from this, pointing to a likely read error. This sequence joins TRBV29-1 and TRBJ2-1; D is unclear. Trimming pared 4 bases from V and 5 bases from J, leaving 15 bases between. CDR3 length equals 14 residues. The V gene's germline CDR1 is SQVTM and CDR2 ANQGSEA. The chain's CDR3 is CSVANDFINNEQFF. CDR3 bases: TGCAGCGTTGCAAATGACTTCATTAACAATGAGCAGTTCTTC.

A remark on this clone: This likely traces to a read error, being one base from a far larger clone. The genes are TRBV28 and TRBJ1-5; D unclear. The germline gives CDR1 MDHEN, CDR2 SYDVKM. Trimming left V 6 bases short and J 8 bases short, with 14 bases between. The CDR3 has 13 amino acids. CDR3 loop: CASRRTGDEPQHF. DNA of the CDR3: TGTGCCAGCAGAAGGACGGGCGATGAGCCCCAGCATTTT. Full variable domain (rest looked up from reference TRBV28 and TRBJ1-5): DVKVTQSSRYLVKRTGEKVFLECVQDMDHENMFWYRQDPGLGLRLIYFSYDVKMKEKGDIPEGYSVSREKKERFSLILESASTNQTSMYLCASRRTGDEPQHFGDGTRLSIL.